This T cell receptor (beta chain) was retrieved from a study of blood T cell repertoires in COVID-19. Study overall: The United States, Italy and Spain were the sources of the acute and convalescent COVID-19 samples. The analysed material was cDNA or gDNA that came from T cells, B-cell-depleted T cells, or PBMCs.

TCRdb keeps only in-frame clones here, not all; method: immunoSEQ multiplex PCR. The sample has 240,000 or so clones, roughly 87% seen once; the top ten hold just over 7%. The sequence was collected from a man in his fifties or sixties who had recovered from COVID-19. The specimen sequenced was peripheral blood.

CDR3 nucleotide sequence: TGTGCCACCAGCACCCCTCGAGGCAAAGCCGAGCAGTACGTC. It codes for CATSTPRGKAEQYV. The J gene is TRBJ2-7, the V gene TRBV15; D gene uncertain. CDR3 size: 14 residues. The germline CDR1 and CDR2 sequences are LNHNV and YYDKDF (reference sequence). The V gene lost 4 bases and the J gene lost 6 bases, with 16 bases spanning the gap.